The 18 T cell receptor beta chains listed next were all sequenced from one sample in a study of human T cells and chemical hapten exposure. The time point is: patch test 2, 6 weeks after DPC sensitization. Treatment in this sample: therapeutic diphenylcyclopropenone sensitization with weekly scalp DPC. TCRdb re-derived calls from the RACE reads in MiXCR, one entry per CDR3 protein. The sample includes some 44,000 distinct CDR3 sequences, around 9.3% of them seen just once. The source was whole blood, collected in connection with sensitization to the hapten diphenylcyclopropenone (DPC). All receptors derive from a woman aged 40 to 50 with alopecia areata. Some clones in this sample may be carry-over from other donors' samples.

This clonotype has more than one count but fewer than ten. The gene calls are TRBV6-5 and TRBJ2-3; weak D call: TRBD2 (7 bases). The CDR3 sequence is 15 residues long. Germline lookup yields CDR1 MNHEY and CDR2 SVGAGI. V lost 2 bases to trimming and J lost 1 base, with 10 bases between them. The DNA of the CDR3 is TGTGCCAGCAGTTACCGGGGGGCGGGCACAGATACGCAGTATTTT. Its translation is CASSYRGAGTDTQYF.

CDR3 amino acids: CASSRVYSGNTIYF. CDR3 DNA sequence: TGTGCCAGTTCCAGGGTTTACTCTGGAAACACCATATATTTT. The rearrangement joins TRBV28 to TRBJ1-3; TRBD1 is a possible D gene (5 bases). CDR1 is MDHEN and CDR2 is SYDVKM in the germline V gene. V was shortened by 9 bases and J by 0 bases, with 12 bases between the two germline ends. This CDR3 contains 14 residues.

This clonotype was counted only a few times. The gene calls are TRBV27 and TRBJ2-7; D is possibly TRBD1 (5 bases). Trimming stripped 5 bases from V and 3 bases from J, with 11 bases between. Germline V CDR1 and CDR2: MNHEY, SMNVEV (reference sequence). CDR3 size: 13 residues. DNA for the CDR3: TGTGCCAGCAGTCGACAGTATCTCTACGAGCAGTACTTC. Its translation is CASSRQYLYEQYF.

This rearrangement joins TRBV18 to TRBJ2-3; D is possibly TRBD1 (5 bases). This CDR3 is built from 15 residues. Germline lookup yields CDR1 KGHSH and CDR2 LQKENI. Trimming removed 3 bases from V and 2 bases from J, with 12 bases in between. The DNA of the CDR3 is TGTGCCAGCTCACCTCAACAGGCCTCCACAGATACGCAGTATTTT. Protein product: CASSPQQASTDTQYF.

This clonotype was recorded many times. V usage is TRBV7-2 and J usage is TRBJ2-1; no firm D call. The germline CDR1 and CDR2 sequences are SGHTA and FQGNSA. V was cut by 1 base and J by 9 bases, with 7 bases left in between. This CDR3 has 12 amino acids. The CDR3 reads CASSLGVSEQFF. The CDR3 bases are TGTGCCAGCAGCTTAGGGGTCTCTGAGCAGTTCTTC.

There are many counts of this clonotype. The J gene is TRBJ2-3, the V gene TRBV4-3; 13 bases are a match to TRBD2. From germline, CDR1 is LGHNA and CDR2 YSLEER. V dropped 1 base and J dropped 5; count of bases not matched to a gene: 6. There are 17 residues in the CDR3. The chain's CDR3 is CASSQALAGGRGDTQYF. DNA of the CDR3: TGCGCCAGCAGCCAAGCACTAGCGGGGGGGCGCGGAGATACGCAGTATTTT.

In the case of this clonotype: A much larger clone differs by one base, so this may be a read error. The chain links TRBV7-8 to TRBJ2-3, with D uncertain. Germline V gives CDR1 SGHVS, CDR2 FQNEAQ. This CDR3 region has 14 residues. The V and J ends lost 6 bases and 4 bases respectively, with 14 bases between them. CDR3 nucleotide sequence: TGTGCCAGCAGGTCGGTTAGGGCGGCAGATACGCAGTATTTT. Its protein is CASRSVRAADTQYF.

This clonotype was observed at least ten times. A junction boundary mismatches the germline segment, possibly from a read error. V is TRBV7-2 and J is TRBJ2-5, with D uncertain. The germline CDR1 and CDR2 sequences are SGHTA and FQGNSA. This CDR3 has 14 residues. The CDR3 bases are TGTGCCAGCACCCCGAGAGGCCTCCAAAAGACCCAGTACTTC. It yields the protein CASTPRGLQKTQYF.

This clonotype has more than one count but fewer than ten. The rearrangement uses TRBV19 and TRBJ2-5, with D perhaps matching TRBD2 (6 bases). V was clipped by 1 base and J by 4 bases, with 10 bases between them. This CDR3 region has 14 residues. CDR1 and CDR2 from the germline V gene are LNHDA and SQIVND (reference sequence). Here the CDR3 reads CASSIVGGSETQYF. CDR3 sequence (DNA): TGTGCCAGTAGTATAGTCGGGGGTTCAGAGACCCAGTACTTC.

This clonotype came up many times. The chain couples TRBV11-2 to TRBJ2-5; D is unclear. Germline loops: CDR1 SGHAT, CDR2 FQNNGV. The V and J ends lost 0 bases and 0 bases respectively, with 8 bases between them. This CDR3 region has 15 residues. The CDR3 loop is CASSLDPSYQETQYF. The CDR3 region has the DNA TGTGCCAGCAGCTTAGATCCCAGTTACCAAGAGACCCAGTACTTC.

This clonotype showed up many times. The V and J genes are TRBV9 and TRBJ1-1; D is possibly TRBD1 (5 bases). This CDR3 has 14 amino acids. Germline lookup yields CDR1 SGDLS and CDR2 YYNGEE. V lost 4 bases and J 0 bases, leaving 10 bases between the germline ends. This CDR3 is CASSRQFMNTEAFF. CDR3 nucleotides: TGTGCCAGCAGCCGACAGTTCATGAACACTGAAGCTTTCTTT. Supplemented by reference TRBV9 and TRBJ1-1, the full variable domain reads DSGVTQTPKHLITATGQRVTLRCSPRSGDLSVYWYQQSLDQGLQFLIQYYNGEERAKGNILERFSAQQFPDLHSELNLSSLELGDSALYFCASSRQFMNTEAFFGQGTRLTVV.

This clonotype was observed many times. The chain uses TRBV18 and TRBJ1-4; 7 bases map to TRBD1. CDR1 and CDR2 from the germline V gene are KGHSH and LQKENI. CDR3 size: 16 residues. V gave up 3 bases and J gave up 5 bases; unmatched junction bases: 9. CDR3 sequence (DNA): TGTGCCAGCTCACCTCAGGGGGGGTCGAAAAATGAAAAACTGTTTTTT. Translated: CASSPQGGSKNEKLFF.

The sample holds a few counts of this clonotype. The chain recombines TRBV4-1 with TRBJ2-1; TRBD1 aligns across 8 bases. With V trimmed by 8 bases and J by 2 bases, 5 bases remained unmatched. The germline CDR1 and CDR2 sequences are MGHRA and YSYEKL. CDR3 length: 14 amino acids. The DNA of the CDR3 is TGCGCCAGCGGGGACAGGTACACCTACAATGAGCAGTTCTTC. Protein product: CASGDRYTYNEQFF.

By sample share, this clonotype is medium-sized. The chain combines TRBV5-1 with TRBJ1-1; no clear D. V was shortened by 0 bases and J by 2 bases, with 14 bases between the two germline ends. The CDR3 runs to 16 residues. The germline CDR1 and CDR2 sequences are SGHRS and YFSETQ. The CDR3 protein is CASSLGGLNRNTEAFF. CDR3 nucleotides: TGCGCCAGCAGCTTGGGAGGACTCAACCGCAACACTGAAGCTTTCTTT. The entire variable domain, with the rest obtained from reference TRBV5-1 and TRBJ1-1, is as follows: KAGVTQTPRYLIKTRGQQVTLSCSPISGHRSVSWYQQTPGQGLQFLFEYFSETQRNKGNFPGRFSGRQFSNSRSEMNVSTLELGDSALYLCASSLGGLNRNTEAFFGQGTRLTVV.

The table lists this clonotype with many counts. The chain recombines TRBV28 with TRBJ1-5, with TRBD1 matching over 9 bases. The CDR3 is 14 residues long. J was trimmed by 6 bases and V by 5 bases; bases with no gene match: 5. Germline CDR1 reads MDHEN; CDR2 reads SYDVKM. The CDR3 DNA reads TGTGCCAGCAGTCTGACAGGGGGGATTCAGCCCCAGCATTTT. This gives the protein CASSLTGGIQPQHF.

This chain's CDR3 is CSARGGFYEQYF. As DNA, the CDR3 is TGCAGTGCTAGAGGGGGATTCTACGAGCAGTACTTC. V gene TRBV20-1 combines with J gene TRBJ2-7; D remains unclear. Trimming took 1 base from V and 3 from J, leaving 7 bases between them. Germline loops: CDR1 DFQATT, CDR2 SNEGSKA (reference sequence). This CDR3 spans 12 amino acids.

This clonotype showed up many times. V gene TRBV13 combines with J gene TRBJ2-3; D might be TRBD2 (5 bases). The CDR3 is made up of 19 amino acids. V lost 3 bases to trimming and J lost 2 bases, with 24 bases between them. Germline CDR1 and CDR2: PRHDT and FYEKMQ (reference sequence). CDR3 coding DNA: TGTGCCAGCAGCTTTAGGGAGCTCAGTTTCCTCTCAAACACAGATACGCAGTATTTT. The encoded protein is CASSFRELSFLSNTDTQYF.

This clonotype appeared many times. The chain carries TRBV19 and TRBJ2-2, with D perhaps given as TRBD1 or TRBD2 (5 bases each). CDR3 length equals 13 residues. Trimming removed 10 bases at V and 4 bases at J, with 13 bases between. Germline V lookup: CDR1 LNHDA, CDR2 SQIVND (reference sequence). The CDR3 DNA reads as TGTGCCACCCGGGGCCCTAGCACCGGGGAGCTGTTTTTT. The encoded protein is CATRGPSTGELFF.